This T cell receptor (beta chain) was sequenced for a study of cytomegalovirus exposure and HLA in healthy donors. Whole-study findings and limits: Among donors in an Asian-associated ancestry cluster, a later analysis reportedly found fewer N-insertions than the roughly 610-donor mean. Donors were assumed by presence/absence analyses to have roughly uniform sequencing depth.

Details on this clone: Its matching antigen is unknown.

Germline loops: CDR1 SGHVS, CDR2 FQNEAQ. This CDR3 region has 15 residues. PCR amplification relied on 60 Vbeta primers (plus 13 Jbeta primers). Assay: immunoSEQ multiplex PCR; the TCRdb copy retains only in-frame clones and omits some. The repertoire holds 150,000 to 200,000 clones, with 80% as singletons. This chain links TRBV7-8 with TRBJ2-5, with 8 bases aligning to TRBD2. The better agreement between TRBJ2-7 and the DNA end casts doubt on the J call. The sample was PBMCs. The clonotype was recovered from a man aged 25 to 45 in good health and CMV-seropositive. In DNA, the CDR3 is TGTGCCAGCAGCTCGCCGGGACTAGAATGGTTCGAGCAGTACTTC. Amino acids: CASSSPGLEWFEQYF.